Given below is one T cell receptor beta chain in context. Its cognate antigen is unknown. The PCR used 60 Vbeta and 13 Jbeta primers. Generated by immunoSEQ multiplex PCR, the TCRdb table keeps only in-frame clones and is missing some. The sample has 85,000 to 130,000 clones; 65% to 90% are singletons. The sample is drawn from a study of cytomegalovirus exposure and HLA in healthy donors. Study results and limitations: Productive status was seen about 87% or about 30% of the time for most TCR beta V segments in an earlier analysis. The study dropped some indistinguishable V segments, TRBV6-2 and TRBV6-3 among them. CMV serostatus was the only recorded immune exposure for donors. According to reports, the classifier identified cytomegalovirus status with high specificity and sensitivity.

CDR3 length: 14 residues. With 6 bases clipped from V and 8 bases from J, the junction kept 10 bases outside the gene matches. In germline, CDR1 is KGHSH, CDR2 LQKENI. The sequenced sample was PBMCs. This chain connects TRBV18 to TRBJ2-1; TRBD1 matches 7 bases. This receptor was identified in a man aged 50 to 59 in good health and CMV-seronegative. CDR3 sequence reads: CASSAGTAGDEQFF. Written as DNA, the CDR3 is TGTGCCAGCTCCGCCGGGACAGCCGGTGATGAGCAGTTCTTC.